This is a list of T cell receptor beta chains from one sample in a study of T cell responses to AZD1222 COVID-19 vaccine. The repertoire was sequenced with immunoSEQ multiplex PCR; TCRdb's copy has only in-frame clones and lacks some. The sample records 60,000 to 80,000 clones, 60% to 85% being singletons. The sequencing here drew on peripheral blood, taken 28 days after the second AZD1222 dose. The receptors were sampled from an adult who received the AZD1222 COVID-19 vaccine. Both conserved end residues are part of each CDR3. The D gene is left open where the match is weak. Clone size, where shown, is once, few, many, or a class for clones that have expanded.

V: TRBV19
D: .
size: .
J: TRBJ1-3
DNA: TGTGCCAGTACCAGAGGGCAACGCCTTCAAACGGGAAACACCATATATTTT
CDR3: CASTRGQRLQTGNTIYF

V: TRBV9
D: .
size: .
J: TRBJ2-7
DNA: TGTGCCAGCAGCGTAGGTTCTAGCTCCGAGCAGTACTTC
CDR3: CASSVGSSSEQYF

V: TRBV6-5
D: .
size: .
J: TRBJ2-4
DNA: TGTGCCAGCACCCAAGTCGGCGGGGAAAACATTCAGTACTTC
CDR3: CASTQVGGENIQYF

V: TRBV27
D: TRBD2
size: .
J: TRBJ2-1
DNA: TGTGCCAGCAGTTTACTAGGGACTAGCGGGGGAGGAGATGAGCAGTTCTTC
CDR3: CASSLLGTSGGGDEQFF

V: TRBV7-2
D: .
size: .
J: TRBJ2-3
DNA: TGTGCCAGCAGCCCGCGAGTAGGCGGAGTTACAGATACGCAGTATTTT
CDR3: CASSPRVGGVTDTQYF

V: TRBV28
D: .
size: .
J: TRBJ2-1
DNA: TGTGCCAGCAACTTAGATCTAAGGACCTACAATGAGCAGTTCTTC
CDR3: CASNLDLRTYNEQFF

V: TRBV13
D: .
size: few
J: TRBJ1-1
DNA: TGTGCCAGCAGCTTAGCCGGGAACACAGATGAAGCTTTCTTT
CDR3: CASSLAGNTDEAFF

V: TRBV7-9
D: TRBD1
size: .
J: TRBJ1-1
DNA: TGTGCCAGCAGCTCAACGCACTCGACAAACAGGGGGCAGATTGAAGCTTTCTTT
CDR3: CASSSTHSTNRGQIEAFF

V: TRBV28
D: .
size: .
J: TRBJ2-5
DNA: TGTGCCAGCAGTTTCGAGGCTATGGGGGAGACCCAGTACTTC
CDR3: CASSFEAMGETQYF

V: TRBV28
D: .
size: .
J: TRBJ2-7
DNA: TGTGCCAGCAGTTTAGTCGGGGTGTCCGACATTTTTCGTGGGCAGTACTTC
CDR3: CASSLVGVSDIFRGQYF